Reported below is one T cell receptor beta chain. No antigen is known for it. No much larger clone exists at a distance of one base, and base qualities are not known. Library generation was performed with the immunoSEQ multiplex PCR assay. TCRdb's version of the immuneACCESS table is confined to in-frame rearrangements and falls short of the full clone set. An unresolved V gene accounts for under half of the shortfall where checked; the remainder is of unknown origin. The sample table holds some 660,000 clones, of which approximately 89% were seen once. More than 0.009% of the sample belongs to the ten largest clones. The sample comes from a study of shared T cell receptors in the human thymus (dated by TCRdb to the early 2020s). Regarding the complete study: The study examined how self-reactive, shared T-cell receptor alpha chains are generated in the human thymus.

According to the germline V gene (reference sequence), CDR1 reads WNHNN and CDR2 reads SYGVQD. Trimming leaves V shorter by 0 bases and J shorter by 5 bases, with the junction holding 2 bases beyond the gene matches. The CDR3 sequence holds 15 residues, the cysteine and phenylalanine included. The kept DNA is CDR3 alone, 45 bases in frame from the first base. These data were likewise used in another study, on human thymus T cells. The second study's authors report: In Finland, the donors were immunologically healthy infants who were having open corrective cardiac surgery for congenital heart defects. Thymus tissue was obtained as surgical resects removed during corrective cardiac surgery. Usage of V and J gene segments appeared to be biased in both the thymic and the peripheral blood repertoires. Highly overlapping thymic TCR repertoires among unrelated individuals were reported in the related research. The study described the TCR alpha and beta repertoires in roughly 8 infant thymus samples and four matching peripheral blood samples. The cohort included about 6 male and a couple of female infants, with donor ages spanning 7 to 244 days. Thymocytes were mechanically released from the tissue and were stored as pellets of roughly 9-30 million cells at -70 degrees C. A QIAsymphony instrument was used to extract genomic DNA from frozen cell pellets. TCRB and TCRAD loci were amplified from a standardized quantity of quality-controlled genomic DNA using the immunoSEQ multiplex PCR assay. The amplicons spanned the V(D)J region and were long enough to cover the CDR3 and allow V and J genes to be identified. The commercial immunoSEQ service was used to sequence amplicons on an Illumina platform. Primer bias and sequencing errors were corrected as previously described, and TCRAD and TCRB were defined on the basis of the IMGT database. immunoSEQ Analyzer 3.0 and VDJTools were used for repertoire analysis, which covered basic statistics, V/J segment usage, diversity estimates, rarefaction and pairwise overlap. Diversity was estimated with Chao1, ChaoE, Efron-Thisted, Shannon and inverse Simpson indices, and also on datasets down-sampled to the smallest sample. Repertoire overlap was assessed by strict matching of CDR3 nucleotide sequence, V gene and J gene, and clustering was done by Jaccard-based multidimensional scaling. Thymus samples yielded on average about 810,000 unique TCRB clonotypes, compared with around 79,000 from blood samples.

Input material: thymocytes. The clonotype originates from a boy under two years old with a congenital heart defect. Donor details come from another sample of the same person, matched by shared clones. The sequence is built from TRBV10-1 and TRBJ2-3, with TRBD1 identical over 10 junction bases. The CDR3 in this case is CASSESGQGLDTQYF. The nucleotides are TGCGCCAGCAGTGAGTCGGGACAGGGGTTAGATACGCAGTATTTT.